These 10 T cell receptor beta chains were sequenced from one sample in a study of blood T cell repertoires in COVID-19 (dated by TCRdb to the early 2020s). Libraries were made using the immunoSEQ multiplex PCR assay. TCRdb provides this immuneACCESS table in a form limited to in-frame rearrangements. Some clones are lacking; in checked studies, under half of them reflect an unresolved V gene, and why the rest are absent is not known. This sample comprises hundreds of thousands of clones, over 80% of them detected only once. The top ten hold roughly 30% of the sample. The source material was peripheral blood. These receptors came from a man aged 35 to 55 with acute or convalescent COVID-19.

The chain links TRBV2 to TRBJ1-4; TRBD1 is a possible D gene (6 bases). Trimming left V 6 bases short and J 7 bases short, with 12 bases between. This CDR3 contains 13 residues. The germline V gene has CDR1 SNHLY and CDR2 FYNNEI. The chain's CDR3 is CASRTGGPEKLFF. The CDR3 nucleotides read TGTGCCAGCAGGACAGGAGGACCTGAAAAACTGTTTTTT.

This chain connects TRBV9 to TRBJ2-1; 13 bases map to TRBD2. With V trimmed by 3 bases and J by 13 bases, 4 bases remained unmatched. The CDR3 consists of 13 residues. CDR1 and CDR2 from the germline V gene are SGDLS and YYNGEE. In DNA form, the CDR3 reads TGTGCCAGCAGCGACCGGACTAGCGGGAGACAGTTCTTC. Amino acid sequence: CASSDRTSGRQFF.

Written as DNA, the CDR3 is TGTGCCAGTAGTATAGGACTACCTGAAGAGACCCAGTACTTC. This encodes CASSIGLPEETQYF. The chain joins TRBV19 to TRBJ2-5; D may be TRBD2 (5 bases). CDR3 length equals 14 residues. The V gene's germline CDR1 is LNHDA and CDR2 SQIVND (reference sequence). Trimming took 1 base from V and 3 from J, leaving 9 bases between them. Complete variable domain (other parts from reference TRBV19 and TRBJ2-5): DGGITQSPKYLFRKEGQNVTLSCEQNLNHDAMYWYRQDPGQGLRLIYYSQIVNDFQKGDIAEGYSVSREKKESFPLTVTSAQKNPTAFYLCASSIGLPEETQYFGPGTRLLVL.

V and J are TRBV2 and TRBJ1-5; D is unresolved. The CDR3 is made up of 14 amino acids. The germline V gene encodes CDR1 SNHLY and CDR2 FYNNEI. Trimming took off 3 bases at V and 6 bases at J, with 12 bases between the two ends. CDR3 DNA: TGTGCCAGCAGTGAGGGAAGGGAGTTTCAGCCCCAGCATTTT. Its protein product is CASSEGREFQPQHF.

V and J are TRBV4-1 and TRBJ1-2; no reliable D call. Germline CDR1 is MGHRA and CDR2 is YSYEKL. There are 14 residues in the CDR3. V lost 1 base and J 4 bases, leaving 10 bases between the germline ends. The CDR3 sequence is CASSQVDIPYGYTF. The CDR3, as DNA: TGCGCCAGCAGCCAAGTAGACATCCCCTATGGCTACACCTTC.

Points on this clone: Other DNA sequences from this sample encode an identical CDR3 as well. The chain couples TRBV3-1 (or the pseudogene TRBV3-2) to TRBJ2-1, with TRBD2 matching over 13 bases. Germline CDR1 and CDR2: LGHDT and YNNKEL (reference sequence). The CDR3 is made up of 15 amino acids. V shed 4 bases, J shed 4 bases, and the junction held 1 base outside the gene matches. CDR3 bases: TGTGCCAGCAGCCTGGGACTAGCGGGATACAATGAGCAGTTCTTC. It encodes CASSLGLAGYNEQFF.

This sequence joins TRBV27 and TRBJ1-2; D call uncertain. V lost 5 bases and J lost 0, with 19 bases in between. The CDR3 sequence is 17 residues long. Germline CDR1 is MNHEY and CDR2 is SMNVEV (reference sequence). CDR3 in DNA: TGTGCCAGCAGTCCAAATGAGGGAAAGAGGACTAACTATGGCTACACCTTC. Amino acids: CASSPNEGKRTNYGYTF.

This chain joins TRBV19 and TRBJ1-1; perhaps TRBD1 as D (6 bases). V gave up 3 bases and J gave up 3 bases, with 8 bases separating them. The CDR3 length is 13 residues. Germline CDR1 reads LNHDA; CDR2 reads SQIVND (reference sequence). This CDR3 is CASSMSGDTEAFF. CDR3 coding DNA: TGTGCCAGTAGTATGTCAGGGGACACTGAAGCTTTCTTT.

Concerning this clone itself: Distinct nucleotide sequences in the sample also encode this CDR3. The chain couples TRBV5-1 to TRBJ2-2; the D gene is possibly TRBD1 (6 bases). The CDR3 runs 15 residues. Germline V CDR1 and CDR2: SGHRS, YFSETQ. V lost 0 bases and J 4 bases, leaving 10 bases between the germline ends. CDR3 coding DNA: TGCGCCAGCAGCTTGGTGGGACAACCCACCGGGGAGCTGTTTTTT. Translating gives CASSLVGQPTGELFF. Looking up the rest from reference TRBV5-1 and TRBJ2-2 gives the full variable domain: KAGVTQTPRYLIKTRGQQVTLSCSPISGHRSVSWYQQTPGQGLQFLFEYFSETQRNKGNFPGRFSGRQFSNSRSEMNVSTLELGDSALYLCASSLVGQPTGELFFGEGSRLTVL.

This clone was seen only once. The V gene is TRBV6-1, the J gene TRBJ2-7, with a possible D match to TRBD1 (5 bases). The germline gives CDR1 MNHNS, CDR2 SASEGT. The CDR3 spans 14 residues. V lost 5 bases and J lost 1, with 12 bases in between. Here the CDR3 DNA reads TGTGCCAGCAGTTTCGAAGGGGTGTCCTACGAGCAGTACTTC. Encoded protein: CASSFEGVSYEQYF.